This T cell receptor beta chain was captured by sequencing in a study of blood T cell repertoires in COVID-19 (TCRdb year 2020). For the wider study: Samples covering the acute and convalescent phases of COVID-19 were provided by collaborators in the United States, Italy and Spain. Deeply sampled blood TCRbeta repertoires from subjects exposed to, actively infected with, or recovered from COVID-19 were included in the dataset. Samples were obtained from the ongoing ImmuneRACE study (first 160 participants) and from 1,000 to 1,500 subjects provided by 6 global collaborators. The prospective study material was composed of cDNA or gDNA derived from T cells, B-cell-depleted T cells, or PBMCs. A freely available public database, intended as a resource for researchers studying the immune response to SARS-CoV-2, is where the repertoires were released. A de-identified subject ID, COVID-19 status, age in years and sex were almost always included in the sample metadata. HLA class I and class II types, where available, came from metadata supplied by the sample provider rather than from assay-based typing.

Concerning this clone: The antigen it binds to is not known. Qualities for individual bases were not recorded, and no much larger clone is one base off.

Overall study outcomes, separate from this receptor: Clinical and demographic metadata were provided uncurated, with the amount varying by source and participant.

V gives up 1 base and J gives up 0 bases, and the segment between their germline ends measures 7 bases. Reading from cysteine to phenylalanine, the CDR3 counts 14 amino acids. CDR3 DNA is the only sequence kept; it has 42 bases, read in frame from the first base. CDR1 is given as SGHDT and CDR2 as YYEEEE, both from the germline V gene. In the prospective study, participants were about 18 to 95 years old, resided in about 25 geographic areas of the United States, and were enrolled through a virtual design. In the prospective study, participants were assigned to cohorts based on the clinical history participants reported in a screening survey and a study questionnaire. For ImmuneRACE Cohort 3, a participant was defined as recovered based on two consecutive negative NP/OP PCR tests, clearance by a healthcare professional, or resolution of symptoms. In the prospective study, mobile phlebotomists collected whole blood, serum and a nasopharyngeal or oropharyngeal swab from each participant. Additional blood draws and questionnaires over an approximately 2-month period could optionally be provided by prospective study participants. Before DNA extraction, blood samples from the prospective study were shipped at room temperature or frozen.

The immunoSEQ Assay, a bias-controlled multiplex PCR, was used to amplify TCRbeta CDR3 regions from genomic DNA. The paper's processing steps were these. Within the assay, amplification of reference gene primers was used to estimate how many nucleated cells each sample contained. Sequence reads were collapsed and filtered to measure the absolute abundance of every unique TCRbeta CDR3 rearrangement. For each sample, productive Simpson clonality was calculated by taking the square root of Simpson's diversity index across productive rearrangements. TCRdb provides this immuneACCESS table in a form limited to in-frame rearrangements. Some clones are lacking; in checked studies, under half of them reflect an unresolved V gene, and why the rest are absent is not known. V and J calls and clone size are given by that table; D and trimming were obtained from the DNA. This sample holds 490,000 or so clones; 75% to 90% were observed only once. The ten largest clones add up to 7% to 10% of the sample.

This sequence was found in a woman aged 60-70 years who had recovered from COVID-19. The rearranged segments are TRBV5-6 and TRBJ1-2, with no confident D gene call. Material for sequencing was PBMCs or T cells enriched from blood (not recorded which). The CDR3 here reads CASSLISANYGYTF. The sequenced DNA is TGTGCCAGCAGCTTGATCTCGGCTAACTATGGCTACACCTTC.